This record concerns one TCR beta chain sequence. In this sample, this clonotype turned up many times. Its binding antigen is unknown. Base qualities are not recorded, but no much larger clone differs from it by a single base. The CDR3 sequence holds 17 residues, the cysteine and phenylalanine included. The entry retains the CDR3 DNA only, 51 bases that are in frame from base 1. The junction shows trimming of 3 bases on V and 5 bases on J, plus 20 bases between the germline ends. The sample is drawn from a study of human T cells and chemical hapten exposure (TCRdb year 2021). As for the study more broadly: The libraries were sequenced as a pool, and the TCR yield per sample differed mostly because of small variations in library volumes within the pool. The study tracked peripheral blood TCR repertoire changes in vivo during primary and secondary sensitization to the hapten diphenylcyclopropenone (DPC) in alopecia patients. From each blood RNA sample, both TCR alpha and TCR beta chains were sequenced.

The sample's time point, from its label and the paper: healthy volunteer bleed at 6 weeks. Total RNA was extracted from unfractionated whole blood collected in Tempus Blood RNA tubes. Four or five healthy volunteers served as TCR sequencing controls and were bled at day 0, 2 weeks and 6 weeks. The library came from RACE. The sequencer was a NextSeq 500. During library preparation, unique molecular identifiers were attached to individual cDNA molecules so that TCRs could be counted quantitatively and reproducibly. As for how the authors treated the data: Samples had a median of about 96,000 TCRs, with a range from roughly 23,224 to 700,000. V, J and CDR3 annotation of the TCR reads was performed with the Decombinator software suite. Every sample was subsampled to the same number of TCRs (28,000) for the PS versus PT1 abundance plots. TCRs were defined as expanded if absent before sensitization and observed at least eight times at the 2-week time point. Using fastp trimming at Q25 and MiXCR clonotype assembly, TCRdb reanalyzed the public sequencing data and kept in-frame beta chains. Every CDR3 protein is listed once, alongside the most common genes and DNA of its rows. The V and J calls shown here were made by TCRdb, not taken from the authors' results. For this sample there are 65,000 to 80,000 distinct CDR3 sequences; over 8.5% appear just once. The top ten constitute more than 1.5% of the sample.

Paper-wide results and their limitations: The number of TCRs above 1 in 1000 frequency did not change with DPC sensitization; there was no evidence of global repertoire structure alterations. After repeated subsampling, changes were observed in the strength of the expansion versus patch-test correlation and in the threshold at which the correlation became significant.

The V gene is TRBV12-3 or TRBV12-4 and the J gene is TRBJ2-4; TRBD2 is perhaps the D gene, given 7 matching bases. The receptor was derived from a male donor in good health. Some clones in this sample may be carry-over from other donors' samples. The sample comprised whole blood. In nucleotides, the sequence is TGTGCCAGCAGTTTTTCATCAGCGGGACACATAGAAAACATTCAGTACTTC. This codes for CASSFSSAGHIENIQYF.